The clone carrying this T cell receptor beta chain was found many times. Its antigen is unknown. Time point here: persistent/refractory GD, antithyroid drugs over 5 years with positive TRAb. Generation of the TCR library employed RNA extracted from PBMCs. Arm-PCR with iRepertoire HTBI primers amplified the CDR3 regions for these TCR beta libraries. TCRdb analysed the multiplex PCR reads with MiXCR anew, one entry per CDR3 protein. The top ten hold approximately 31% of the sample, which has around 340,000 distinct CDR3 sequences, roughly a fifth seen once. The V end lost 2 bases, the J end lost 6 bases, and 11 bases lay between the germline ends. The CDR3 runs 13 residues. Germline CDR1 DFQATT, CDR2 SNEGSKA (reference sequence). This entry is derived from a study of regulatory T cells in long-lasting Graves disease. General observations from the study: There were preferences for TRBV28, TRBJ1-2 and TRBJ2-5 in persistent disease.

The sequence derives from a female donor with Graves disease. Sequenced here: peripheral blood mononuclear cells (PBMCs), sampled when the disease was refractory, from a patient treated with antithyroid drugs. V usage is TRBV20-1 and J usage is TRBJ2-4; no clear D gene. Written as DNA, the CDR3 is TGCAGTGCTAGATACACAGAAATAAACATTCAGTACTTC. The encoded protein is CSARYTEINIQYF.